This is a list of T cell receptor beta chains from one sample in a study of technical replicates of blood from a handful of donors. Generated by immunoSEQ multiplex PCR, the TCRdb table keeps only in-frame clones and is missing some. Of around 29,000 clones listed, approximately 90% were seen once; the top ten hold 4.1%. Sequencing was carried out using PBMCs. The origin of the receptors is a human donor in good health. Some clones in this sample may be carry-over from other donors' samples. Each CDR3 is given with its conserved first and last residue. A D gene is named only where the DNA matches it firmly. Not all rows give a size; the values are once, few, many and, for expanded clones, a class.

V,size,J,D,DNA,CDR3
TRBV7-9,.,TRBJ1-2,TRBD1,TGTGCCAGCAGCCGACCGGGGACAGATAAGGGCTACACCTTC,CASSRPGTDKGYTF
TRBV27,.,TRBJ2-7,.,TGTGCCACCAGGGGAACCAACAGGGAGCAGTACTTC,CATRGTNREQYF
TRBV25-1,.,TRBJ2-7,TRBD1,TGTGCCAGCAGCACCGTAGGGGACAGGCAGTACTTC,CASSTVGDRQYF
TRBV6-5,.,TRBJ2-1,.,TGTGCCAGCAGAGGGCTCCGACTCAGCGGTGAGCAGTTCTTC,CASRGLRLSGEQFF
TRBV15,medium-sized,TRBJ1-1,.,TGTGCCACCAGCAGAGATAGGGAGGGGAACACTGAAGCTTTCTTT,CATSRDREGNTEAFF
TRBV5-4,.,TRBJ1-1,.,TGTGCCAGCAGCTCCCGGGACACCAACACTGAAGCTTTCTTT,CASSSRDTNTEAFF
TRBV9,.,TRBJ2-7,.,TGTGCCAGCAGCCCCAAGGGGTCAGGGTTTTACGAGCAGTACTTC,CASSPKGSGFYEQYF
TRBV7-9,.,TRBJ2-7,TRBD2,TGTGCCAGCAGCTTAGTCCCTAGCGGGACCCACGAGCAGTACTTC,CASSLVPSGTHEQYF
TRBV29-1,.,TRBJ1-1,.,TGCAGCGTGCGGGGACGGTTGAACACTGAAGCTTTCTTT,CSVRGRLNTEAFF
TRBV7-3,.,TRBJ1-1,.,TGTGCCAGCAGCTTACAGGGGAGCACTGAAGCTTTCTTT,CASSLQGSTEAFF
TRBV6-5,.,TRBJ1-1,.,TGTGCCAGCAGTTATTCGGAGGGTGAAGCTTTCTTT,CASSYSEGEAFF
TRBV13,.,TRBJ2-7,.,TGTGCCAGCAGCTTAGGGGCGGGAATATACGAGCAGTACTTC,CASSLGAGIYEQYF
TRBV5-4,.,TRBJ2-1,TRBD1,TGTGCCAGCAGCCCGCCGGGACAGACCTTCTCTGAGCAGTTCTTC,CASSPPGQTFSEQFF
TRBV18,.,TRBJ2-3,TRBD1,TGTGCCAGCTCACCAGCCGGGACAGGGATCACAGATACGCAGTATTTT,CASSPAGTGITDTQYF
TRBV13,.,TRBJ2-7,TRBD2,TGTGCCAGCAGCTTACGCCTAGCGGGAGGTTACGAGCAGTACTTC,CASSLRLAGGYEQYF
TRBV2,.,TRBJ2-4,TRBD1,TGTGCCAGCAGAGGACAGGGCGACCTAGCCAAAAACATTCAGTACTTC,CASRGQGDLAKNIQYF
TRBV9,.,TRBJ1-5,TRBD1,TGTGCCAGCAGCCCTACAGGGGAGGATCAGCCCCAGCATTTT,CASSPTGEDQPQHF
TRBV7-3,.,TRBJ2-7,.,TGTGCCAGCAGCTTACAGGGCCTCTCACCTGTCCTGGGGAAGTTCGAGCAGTACTTC,CASSLQGLSPVLGKFEQYF
TRBV7-2,few,TRBJ2-2,TRBD1,TGTGCCAGCAGCCCTAGGACAGGGGGTAACACCGGGGAGCTGTTTTTT,CASSPRTGGNTGELFF
TRBV7-3,.,TRBJ1-6,.,TGTGCCAGCAGCTTATTAGGGACTGATAATTCACCCCTCCACTTT,CASSLLGTDNSPLHF
TRBV7-9,.,TRBJ1-3,.,TGTGCCAGCAGCTTAGTTTCAGGCTTAGGAAACACCATATATTTT,CASSLVSGLGNTIYF
TRBV5-1,.,TRBJ2-3,TRBD2,TGCGCCAGCAGAGCGGGAGGGCCCATCGGCACAGATACGCAGTATTTT,CASRAGGPIGTDTQYF
TRBV5-1,.,TRBJ2-1,.,TGCGCCAGCAGCTCGGGCGGCTCCTCCTCGGGGAATGAGCAGTTCTTC,CASSSGGSSSGNEQFF
TRBV7-3,.,TRBJ2-7,TRBD1,TGTGCCAGCAGACCTAGGACAGGGCACTCCCCCTCCTACGAGCAGTACTTC,CASRPRTGHSPSYEQYF
TRBV7-6,.,TRBJ2-7,.,TGTGCCAGCAGCTTAGGGGGGGGCCCTAACTACGAGCAGTACTTC,CASSLGGGPNYEQYF
TRBV29-1,.,TRBJ2-7,TRBD1,TGCAGCGCCGAAGGGGGCCAGGGACCCTTCTACGAGCAGTACTTC,CSAEGGQGPFYEQYF
TRBV30,.,TRBJ1-1,.,TGTGCCTGGAGTGTCGCGGGCATGAACACTGAAGCTTTCTTT,CAWSVAGMNTEAFF
TRBV5-1,.,TRBJ2-1,.,TGCGCCAGCAGCTTGGAAGGGGACTCCTACAATGAGCAGTTCTTC,CASSLEGDSYNEQFF
TRBV27,.,TRBJ2-2,.,TGTGCCAGCAGTGCAACAGGGATGAGCGGGGAGCTGTTTTTT,CASSATGMSGELFF
TRBV29-1,.,TRBJ2-1,TRBD1,TGCAGCGGAGGGACAGGGGGAAGGAATGAGCAGTTCTTC,CSGGTGGRNEQFF
TRBV7-2,.,TRBJ1-6,TRBD1,TGTGCCAGCAGCGGACAGGGATATAATTCACCCCTCCACTTT,CASSGQGYNSPLHF
TRBV7-3,.,TRBJ2-3,.,TGTGCCAGCAGCGCCTTCGTAAATTCGGGCACAGATACGCAGTATTTT,CASSAFVNSGTDTQYF
TRBV6-5,.,TRBJ2-7,TRBD2,TGTGCCAGCAGTTACTCAATAGCGGGGGCATACGAGCAGTACTTC,CASSYSIAGAYEQYF
TRBV5-4,once,TRBJ2-7,TRBD2,TGTGCCAGCAGCTTGGGGAGGGACTATGCCTACGAGCAGTACTTC,CASSLGRDYAYEQYF
TRBV11-1,.,TRBJ1-2,TRBD1,TGTGCCAGCAGCGAATGGACAGGGGACGGCTACACCTTC,CASSEWTGDGYTF
TRBV25-1,.,TRBJ1-5,TRBD1,TGTGCCAGCAGTGAATCGGGCAGGGGGGATCAGCCCCAGCATTTT,CASSESGRGDQPQHF
TRBV12-5,.,TRBJ1-3,.,TGTGCTAGTGGTTTGCAGGGGCAGCAAGGAAACACCATATATTTT,CASGLQGQQGNTIYF
TRBV25-1,.,TRBJ2-1,TRBD2,TGTGCCAGCAGTGAATCCCTATACGGGAGGGCCCACAATGAGCAGTTCTTC,CASSESLYGRAHNEQFF
TRBV4-1,.,TRBJ2-5,.,TGCGCCAGCAGCCAAGATCAGGGGCGCGTAGAGACCCAGTACTTC,CASSQDQGRVETQYF
TRBV11-2,once,TRBJ2-7,.,TGTGCCAGCAGATCGTGGGGGGGCTCCGAGCAGTACTTC,CASRSWGGSEQYF
TRBV2,.,TRBJ2-5,TRBD2,TGTGCCAGCGAACGACCCTTAGCGGGGGGGCGGGAGACCCAGTACTTC,CASERPLAGGRETQYF
TRBV4-3,once,TRBJ2-2,TRBD1,TGCGCCAGCAGCCAAGATTTGGACAGGGGTGCCACCGGGGAGCTGTTTTTT,CASSQDLDRGATGELFF
TRBV27,.,TRBJ1-2,.,TGTGCCAGCAGTCCCAGGGCAGGCTATGGCTACACCTTC,CASSPRAGYGYTF
TRBV4-1,.,TRBJ2-2,TRBD2,TGCGCCAGCAGCCGCTGGACTAGCGGGGAATCGGACACCGGGGAGCTGTTTTTT,CASSRWTSGESDTGELFF
TRBV7-8,.,TRBJ1-1,.,TGTGCCAGCAGCTTAGGAGAAACTGAAGCTTTCTTT,CASSLGETEAFF